The T cell receptor (beta chain) under discussion was sequenced for a study of beta chain features in type 1 diabetes. Findings and caveats of the study: Moderate but significant shortening of TCRB CDR3s was recorded in all four CD4+ subsets from Type 1 diabetes patients.

Expressed TCRB transcripts were sequenced because the entire RNA isolate underwent reverse transcription. The protocol was immunoSEQ multiplex PCR, while the TCRdb copy is restricted to in-frame clones and leaves out a portion. The sample lists fewer than 400,000 clones, 9.3% occurring once. From germline, CDR1 is SGHRS and CDR2 YFSETQ. J gave up 2 bases and V 0 bases, and 7 bases lay outside the gene matches. This CDR3 is built from 16 residues. This clone was seen a few times. The antigen is undetermined. The TCR sequence derives from a man aged 25-45 years with type 1 diabetes. The sample taken for sequencing was central memory CD4+ T cells from blood. The rearrangement joins TRBV5-1 to TRBJ2-5; 7 bases line up with TRBD2. CDR3 in amino acids: CASSLAALAEQETQYF. CDR3 DNA sequence: TGCGCCAGCAGCTTGGCAGCCCTAGCGGAACAAGAGACCCAGTACTTC.